Listed below are T cell receptor beta chains from one sample, sequenced in a study of blood T cell repertoires in COVID-19. Sequenced by immunoSEQ multiplex PCR; TCRdb stores in-frame clones only, minus some. The data contain a few hundred thousand clones, under 90% of them singletons. Sequenced sample: PBMCs or T cells enriched from blood (not recorded which). All receptors derive from a woman aged 60-75 years who had recovered from COVID-19. Both conserved end residues are part of each CDR3. Each record gives: CDR3 length, clone size, J gene, D gene, V gene, CDR3 DNA, CDR3 protein. A D gene is named only where the DNA matches it firmly. A clone size is listed for some rows: how often the clone was seen (once, few, many), or a class if it is expanded.

CDR3 length: 13; clone size: -; J gene: TRBJ1-5; D gene: -; V gene: TRBV6-2/TRBV6-3; CDR3 DNA: TGTGCCAGCAGGCCTGGGGGGGATCAGCCCCAGCATTTT; CDR3 protein: CASRPGGDQPQHF
CDR3 length: 16; clone size: -; J gene: TRBJ2-7; D gene: TRBD1; V gene: TRBV6-5; CDR3 DNA: TGTGCCAGCAGTTACTCGACGGGACAGGGGTCCAACGAGCAGTACTTC; CDR3 protein: CASSYSTGQGSNEQYF
CDR3 length: 13; clone size: -; J gene: TRBJ2-7; D gene: -; V gene: TRBV5-1; CDR3 DNA: TGCGCCAGCAGCTTCCGTTCAGGGAACGAGCAGTACTTC; CDR3 protein: CASSFRSGNEQYF
CDR3 length: 12; clone size: once; J gene: TRBJ1-1; D gene: -; V gene: TRBV11-2; CDR3 DNA: TGTGCCAGCAGCCACGGACAGACTGAAGCTTTCTTT; CDR3 protein: CASSHGQTEAFF
CDR3 length: 18; clone size: -; J gene: TRBJ2-2; D gene: -; V gene: TRBV27; CDR3 DNA: TGTGCCAGCAGTTATAATGGCAGGGGTCGATCGAACACCGGGGAGCTGTTTTTT; CDR3 protein: CASSYNGRGRSNTGELFF
CDR3 length: 14; clone size: -; J gene: TRBJ1-5; D gene: TRBD1; V gene: TRBV10-3; CDR3 DNA: TGTGCCATCAGCGCCGACAGGGACCGTCAGCCCCAGCATTTT; CDR3 protein: CAISADRDRQPQHF
CDR3 length: 12; clone size: -; J gene: TRBJ1-1; D gene: -; V gene: TRBV5-6; CDR3 DNA: TGTGCCAGCAGCTTTCGTAACACTGAAGCTTTCTTT; CDR3 protein: CASSFRNTEAFF
CDR3 length: 16; clone size: -; J gene: TRBJ1-4; D gene: TRBD1; V gene: TRBV14; CDR3 DNA: TGTGCCAGCAGCCAGATAGGACAGGGGGCGAGTGAAAAACTGTTTTTT; CDR3 protein: CASSQIGQGASEKLFF
CDR3 length: 15; clone size: -; J gene: TRBJ2-1; D gene: -; V gene: TRBV4-3; CDR3 DNA: TGCGCCAGCAGCCAAAGATTAGAACCTGACAATGAGCAGTTCTTC; CDR3 protein: CASSQRLEPDNEQFF
CDR3 length: 13; clone size: -; J gene: TRBJ2-5; D gene: TRBD1; V gene: TRBV3-1/TRBV3-2; CDR3 DNA: TGTGCCAGCAGCCTAGACAGGGAAGAGACCCAGTACTTC; CDR3 protein: CASSLDREETQYF
CDR3 length: 13; clone size: -; J gene: TRBJ2-7; D gene: TRBD1; V gene: TRBV5-1; CDR3 DNA: TGCGCCAGCAGCCCGGGACAGGTCTACGAGCAGTACTTC; CDR3 protein: CASSPGQVYEQYF
CDR3 length: 11; clone size: -; J gene: TRBJ2-1; D gene: -; V gene: TRBV5-6; CDR3 DNA: TGTGCCAGCAGCTTGAGTAGTCAGCAGTTCTTC; CDR3 protein: CASSLSSQQFF
CDR3 length: 14; clone size: -; J gene: TRBJ2-7; D gene: -; V gene: TRBV4-1; CDR3 DNA: TGCGCCAGCAGCCGGGAGAGGGTCTCCTACGAGCAGTACTTC; CDR3 protein: CASSRERVSYEQYF
CDR3 length: 14; clone size: -; J gene: TRBJ1-1; D gene: TRBD1; V gene: TRBV10-3; CDR3 DNA: TGTGCCACCATCAAGACAGGGAAGAGCACTGAAGCTTTCTTT; CDR3 protein: CATIKTGKSTEAFF
CDR3 length: 16; clone size: once; J gene: TRBJ2-7; D gene: -; V gene: TRBV9; CDR3 DNA: TGTGCCAGCAGCGTAGATCAGGGGCGCGCGTCGAGAGAGCAGTACTTC; CDR3 protein: CASSVDQGRASREQYF
CDR3 length: 18; clone size: -; J gene: TRBJ2-3; D gene: TRBD2; V gene: TRBV2; CDR3 DNA: TGTGCCAGCAGTGAAGCGCTTTGGGCTAGCGGGGGGGCAGATACGCAGTATTTT; CDR3 protein: CASSEALWASGGADTQYF
CDR3 length: 13; clone size: -; J gene: TRBJ2-2; D gene: TRBD2; V gene: TRBV12-3/TRBV12-4; CDR3 DNA: TGTGCCGGTAGCGGGAGGGAAACCGGGGAGCTGTTTTTT; CDR3 protein: CAGSGRETGELFF
CDR3 length: 13; clone size: -; J gene: TRBJ1-5; D gene: -; V gene: TRBV3-1/TRBV3-2; CDR3 DNA: TGTGCCAGCAGCCAAGACCTCAATCAGCCCCAGCATTTT; CDR3 protein: CASSQDLNQPQHF
CDR3 length: 16; clone size: once; J gene: TRBJ1-6; D gene: -; V gene: TRBV7-6; CDR3 DNA: TGTGCCAGCAGCTTAGGACCTACAGGGAGTCCTACACCCCTCCACTTT; CDR3 protein: CASSLGPTGSPTPLHF
CDR3 length: 16; clone size: -; J gene: TRBJ2-3; D gene: TRBD2; V gene: TRBV6-5; CDR3 DNA: TGTGCCAGCAGTTCCGGGCTAGCGGGGCCCCTCAGTACGCAGTATTTT; CDR3 protein: CASSSGLAGPLSTQYF
CDR3 length: 14; clone size: -; J gene: TRBJ1-2; D gene: -; V gene: TRBV9; CDR3 DNA: TGTGCCAGCAGCGTAAGACAGGAGAACTATGGCTACACCTTC; CDR3 protein: CASSVRQENYGYTF
CDR3 length: 15; clone size: -; J gene: TRBJ1-2; D gene: TRBD1; V gene: TRBV15; CDR3 DNA: TGTGCCACCAGCAGAGATCGGAAAGGGGGCAGTGGCTACACCTTC; CDR3 protein: CATSRDRKGGSGYTF
CDR3 length: 17; clone size: -; J gene: TRBJ1-6; D gene: -; V gene: TRBV21-1; CDR3 DNA: TGTGCCAGCAGCGTCCAAAAGGGAGGACCCTATAATTCACCCCTCCACTTT; CDR3 protein: CASSVQKGGPYNSPLHF
CDR3 length: 14; clone size: -; J gene: TRBJ1-1; D gene: TRBD1; V gene: TRBV10-3; CDR3 DNA: TGTGCCATCAGTTACAGGGGGTTGAACACTGAAGCTTTCTTT; CDR3 protein: CAISYRGLNTEAFF
CDR3 length: 15; clone size: -; J gene: TRBJ2-7; D gene: -; V gene: TRBV7-2; CDR3 DNA: TGTGCCAGCAGCGTTCGTCTGGGGAGCTCCTACGAGCAGTACTTC; CDR3 protein: CASSVRLGSSYEQYF
CDR3 length: 16; clone size: -; J gene: TRBJ2-6; D gene: TRBD2; V gene: TRBV9; CDR3 DNA: TGTGCCAGCATGGGAGGGTACGTCACTGGGGCCAACGTCCTGACTTTC; CDR3 protein: CASMGGYVTGANVLTF
CDR3 length: 19; clone size: -; J gene: TRBJ2-3; D gene: TRBD2; V gene: TRBV5-1; CDR3 DNA: TGCGCCAGCTCGAGGGTAGCGGGAGTTGTATTGAGGAGCACAGATACGCAGTATTTT; CDR3 protein: CASSRVAGVVLRSTDTQYF
CDR3 length: 16; clone size: -; J gene: TRBJ2-7; D gene: -; V gene: TRBV7-2; CDR3 DNA: TGTGCCAGCAGCTTAGGAGGACATCCCCTCTCCTACGAGCAGTACTTC; CDR3 protein: CASSLGGHPLSYEQYF
CDR3 length: 15; clone size: -; J gene: TRBJ1-4; D gene: TRBD1; V gene: TRBV5-5; CDR3 DNA: TGTGCCAGCAGCTCTTACGACAGGGTACGAGAAAAACTGTTTTTT; CDR3 protein: CASSSYDRVREKLFF
CDR3 length: 14; clone size: -; J gene: TRBJ2-5; D gene: TRBD1; V gene: TRBV18; CDR3 DNA: TGTGCCAGCTCACGGGACAGGGGGCCAGAGACCCAGTACTTC; CDR3 protein: CASSRDRGPETQYF
CDR3 length: 14; clone size: once; J gene: TRBJ2-7; D gene: TRBD2; V gene: TRBV7-2; CDR3 DNA: TGTGCCAGCAGCGAGCGGGGGGCTTTCTACGAGCAGTACTTC; CDR3 protein: CASSERGAFYEQYF
CDR3 length: 12; clone size: -; J gene: TRBJ2-7; D gene: -; V gene: TRBV19; CDR3 DNA: TGTGCCTCCCAAGGAAGAGGCTACGAGCAGTACTTC; CDR3 protein: CASQGRGYEQYF
CDR3 length: 17; clone size: -; J gene: TRBJ2-2; D gene: TRBD2; V gene: TRBV5-4; CDR3 DNA: TGTGCCAGCAGCGTACCAGCGGGGGGAATAGACACCGGGGAGCTGTTTTTT; CDR3 protein: CASSVPAGGIDTGELFF
CDR3 length: 15; clone size: -; J gene: TRBJ1-1; D gene: -; V gene: TRBV4-1; CDR3 DNA: TGCGCCAGCAGCATCGGTTGGGGCAGGGTCGCTGAAGCTTTCTTT; CDR3 protein: CASSIGWGRVAEAFF
CDR3 length: 12; clone size: -; J gene: TRBJ1-6; D gene: -; V gene: TRBV12-3/TRBV12-4; CDR3 DNA: TGTGCCAGCAGACTAGTTAATTCACCCCTCCACTTT; CDR3 protein: CASRLVNSPLHF
CDR3 length: 13; clone size: few; J gene: TRBJ1-5; D gene: -; V gene: TRBV7-2; CDR3 DNA: TGTGCCAGCAGCTTAGATACTAAAGAGCCCCAGCATTTT; CDR3 protein: CASSLDTKEPQHF
CDR3 length: 17; clone size: -; J gene: TRBJ2-1; D gene: TRBD2; V gene: TRBV3-1/TRBV3-2; CDR3 DNA: TGTGCCAGCAGCCAACCTTTGCTAGCGGGAGAATTTGGTGAGCAGTTCTTC; CDR3 protein: CASSQPLLAGEFGEQFF